These T cell receptor beta chains were read from a single sample in a study of PD-L1 blockade in urothelial cancer. Libraries were prepared by immunoSEQ multiplex PCR; TCRdb keeps only in-frame clonotypes and omits some of them. The profile covers tens of thousands of clones, with 70% to 90% appearing a single time and about 6.2% taken by the ten largest. Sequencing was performed on PBMCs, taken around atezolizumab (anti-PD-L1) treatment. The receptors originated from a man aged 35 to 55 with urothelial cancer. Each CDR3 is given without its conserved first and last residue.

TRBJ1-3 | TRBV19 | 14 | ASTPTLDRSGNTIY
TRBJ1-1 | TRBV28 | 9 | ASSIRGLSH
TRBJ1-5 | TRBV6-1 | 10 | ASSASGLAQH
TRBJ2-1 | TRBV10-2 | 13 | ASSETSGAYNEQF
TRBJ1-5 | TRBV28 | 12 | ASSHRQGRKPQH
TRBJ1-2 | TRBV2 | 11 | ASSPIGANGYT
TRBJ1-2 | TRBV30 | 13 | AWSGAIQGTYGYT
TRBJ2-1 | TRBV6-5 | 13 | ASRRDRGSNNEQF
TRBJ2-4 | TRBV5-1 | 13 | ASTNAQGGENIQY
TRBJ2-5 | TRBV7-6 | 16 | ASSLEAPGQGYQETQY
TRBJ2-1 | TRBV15 | 12 | ATSTLTAVAEQF
TRBJ2-7 | TRBV7-2 | 13 | ASSPRALDVYEQY
TRBJ1-3 | TRBV7-6 | 13 | ASSSPDRGENTIY
TRBJ2-1 | TRBV5-1 | 13 | ASSLVGGPENEQF
TRBJ1-2 | TRBV2 | 11 | ASSLQVDYGYT
TRBJ2-1 | TRBV6-1 | 12 | ASSEAHRRGEQF
TRBJ1-2 | TRBV11-2 | 12 | ASSLGAGNYGYT
TRBJ2-3 | TRBV19 | 13 | ASRGGQGVPDTQY
TRBJ2-1 | TRBV6-5 | 12 | ASSTLAGGSEQF
TRBJ2-2 | TRBV5-8 | 16 | ASSSFLGQGMSSGELF
TRBJ2-3 | TRBV5-1 | 13 | ASSSSGTGTDTQY
TRBJ2-1 | TRBV5-1 | 13 | ASSGGQGIYNEQF
TRBJ2-7 | TRBV6-5 | 14 | ASSYSTQVRGNEQY
TRBJ2-7 | TRBV5-4 | 14 | ASSADLLAGGDEQY
TRBJ2-7 | TRBV30 | 11 | AWRTSGSIEQY
TRBJ2-5 | TRBV10-3 | 12 | AINSGQAQETQY
TRBJ2-2 | TRBV10-1 | 10 | ASSPMTGELF
TRBJ1-1 | TRBV4-3 | 12 | ASSQDSSNTEAF
TRBJ2-4 | TRBV19 | 12 | ASSQQGAKNIQY
TRBJ1-5 | TRBV2 | 14 | ASSGTRTAGSQPQH
TRBJ1-5 | TRBV6-1 | 11 | ASAPGWNQPQH
TRBJ2-3 | TRBV4-1 | 14 | ASSHAARPLWDTQY
TRBJ2-1 | TRBV4-1 | 14 | ASSQEYPGGIGEQF
TRBJ1-2 | TRBV28 | 10 | ASLQGAGGYT
TRBJ2-1 | TRBV28 | 12 | ASSLTVNGDEQF
TRBJ1-1 | TRBV29-1 | 9 | SEQILAEAF
TRBJ1-2 | TRBV6-6 | 11 | ASSYSLSYGYT
TRBJ2-1 | TRBV7-8 | 13 | ASSNGGQVYNEQF
TRBJ1-2 | TRBV30 | 9 | AWREGSGYT
TRBJ2-7 | TRBV4-1 | 12 | ASSQGQIPYEQY
TRBJ1-3 | TRBV29-1 | 14 | SVGFGGRSSGNTIY
TRBJ1-1 | TRBV27 | 14 | ASNSWTGGRDTEAF